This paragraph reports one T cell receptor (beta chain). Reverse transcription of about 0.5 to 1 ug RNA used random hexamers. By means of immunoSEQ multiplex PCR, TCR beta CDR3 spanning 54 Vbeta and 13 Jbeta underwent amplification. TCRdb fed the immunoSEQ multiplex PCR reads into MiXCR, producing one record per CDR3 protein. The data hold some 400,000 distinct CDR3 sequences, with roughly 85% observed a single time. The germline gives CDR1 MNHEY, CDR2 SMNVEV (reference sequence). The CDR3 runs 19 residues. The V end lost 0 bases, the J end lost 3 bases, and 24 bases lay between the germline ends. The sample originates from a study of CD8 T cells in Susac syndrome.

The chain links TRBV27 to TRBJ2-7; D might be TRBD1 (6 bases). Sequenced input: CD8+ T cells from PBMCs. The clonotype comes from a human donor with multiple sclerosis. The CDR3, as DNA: TGTGCCAGCAGTTTATCCCGATTAACCCTGGGGGCAGGGGTCTACGAGCAGTACTTC. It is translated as CASSLSRLTLGAGVYEQYF.